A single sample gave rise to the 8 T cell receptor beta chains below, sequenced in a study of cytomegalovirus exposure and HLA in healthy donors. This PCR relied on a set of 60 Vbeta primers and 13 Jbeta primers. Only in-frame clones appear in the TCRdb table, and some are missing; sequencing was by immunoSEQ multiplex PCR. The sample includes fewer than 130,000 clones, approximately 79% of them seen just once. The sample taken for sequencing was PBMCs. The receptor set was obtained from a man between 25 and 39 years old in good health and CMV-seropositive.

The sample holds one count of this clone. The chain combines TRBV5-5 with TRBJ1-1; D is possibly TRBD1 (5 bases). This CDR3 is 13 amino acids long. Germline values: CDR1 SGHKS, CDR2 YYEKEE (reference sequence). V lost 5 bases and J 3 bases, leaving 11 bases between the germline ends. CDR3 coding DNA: TGTGCCAGCAGACCCGACAGCCACACTGAAGCTTTCTTT. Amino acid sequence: CASRPDSHTEAFF.

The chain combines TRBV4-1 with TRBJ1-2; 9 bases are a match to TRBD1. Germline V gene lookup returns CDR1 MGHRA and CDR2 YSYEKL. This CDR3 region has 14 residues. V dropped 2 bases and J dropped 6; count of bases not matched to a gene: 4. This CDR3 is CASSQPGQGDGYTF. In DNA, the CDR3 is TGCGCCAGCAGCCAACCGGGACAGGGAGATGGCTACACCTTC.

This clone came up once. The CDR3 DNA reads as TGTGCCAGCTCACCAGGGGGCCTCTTCCGACTTAATGAGCAGTTCTTC. This translates into CASSPGGLFRLNEQFF. This rearrangement joins TRBV18 to TRBJ2-1; possibly TRBD1 for D (6 bases). Germline values: CDR1 KGHSH, CDR2 LQKENI. This CDR3 has 16 residues. V dropped 2 bases and J dropped 7 bases, with 18 bases sitting between them.

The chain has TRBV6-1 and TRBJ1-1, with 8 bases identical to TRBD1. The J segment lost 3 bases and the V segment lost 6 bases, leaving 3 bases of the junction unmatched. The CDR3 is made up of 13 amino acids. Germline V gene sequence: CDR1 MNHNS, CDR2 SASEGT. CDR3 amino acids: CASRGQAYTEAFF. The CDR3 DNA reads TGTGCCAGCAGGGGACAGGCCTACACTGAAGCTTTCTTT.

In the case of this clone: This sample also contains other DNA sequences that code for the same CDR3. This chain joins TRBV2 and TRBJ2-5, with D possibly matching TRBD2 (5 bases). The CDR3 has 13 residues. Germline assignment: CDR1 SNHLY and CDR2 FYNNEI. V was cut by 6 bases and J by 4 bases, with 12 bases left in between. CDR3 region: CASSAEGVETQYF. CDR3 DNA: TGTGCCAGCAGCGCCGAGGGCGTAGAGACCCAGTACTTC.

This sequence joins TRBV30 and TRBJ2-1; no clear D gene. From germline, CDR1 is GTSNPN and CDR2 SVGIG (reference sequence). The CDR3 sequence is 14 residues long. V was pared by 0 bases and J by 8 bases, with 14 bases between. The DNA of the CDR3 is TGTGCCTGGAGTGTAGGCCGGAATCGGGATGAGCAGTTCTTC. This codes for CAWSVGRNRDEQFF.

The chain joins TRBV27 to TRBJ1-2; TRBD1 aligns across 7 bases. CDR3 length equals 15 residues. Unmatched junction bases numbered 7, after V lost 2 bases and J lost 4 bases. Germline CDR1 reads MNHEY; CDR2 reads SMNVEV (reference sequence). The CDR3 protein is CASSLRAGGGYGYTF. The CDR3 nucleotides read TGTGCCAGCAGTTTACGGGCAGGGGGAGGCTATGGCTACACCTTC.

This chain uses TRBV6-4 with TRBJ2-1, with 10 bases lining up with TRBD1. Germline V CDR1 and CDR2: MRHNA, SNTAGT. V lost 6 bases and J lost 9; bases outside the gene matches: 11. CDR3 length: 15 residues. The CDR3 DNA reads TGTGCCAGCAGCGAAGAGGACAGGGGGGCCAGTGAGCAGTTCTTC. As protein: CASSEEDRGASEQFF.